This record concerns one T cell receptor beta chain sequence. Its antigen is undetermined. This record belongs to a study of molecular identifiers for immune sequencing clone quantification. Methods described previously were used for bulk TCR libraries, and listed TCR primers were applied. TCRdb reprocessed the PCR reads with MiXCR, giving one entry per CDR3 protein. Of roughly 320,000 distinct CDR3 sequences listed, roughly 23% are singletons. There are 16 residues in the CDR3. CDR1 and CDR2 (germline): MDHEN, SYDVKM. Trimming left V 7 bases short and J 5 bases short, with 24 bases between. The study, taken as a whole, reports: Whereas naive cells kept under 1% of molecules in clones above 20 RNA copies, such clones held over 97% in effectors. With a barcode shared among identical TCR molecules, highly expanded clone sizes could be underestimated.

This TCR derives from a human donor in good health. Some libraries in this study had Jurkat cell RNA spiked in. Sequencing input: naive CD8+ T cells from blood, with Jurkat cell RNA spiked in. The subset was: FACS-sorted CD8+CD4-CCR7+CD45RA+ naive T cells. This chain joins TRBV28 and TRBJ2-7; D could derive from TRBD1 or TRBD2 (5 bases each). The CDR3 sequence is CASNMERQRKRDEQYF. The DNA for the CDR3 is TGTGCCAGCAATATGGAAAGACAGCGGAAAAGGGACGAGCAGTACTTC.